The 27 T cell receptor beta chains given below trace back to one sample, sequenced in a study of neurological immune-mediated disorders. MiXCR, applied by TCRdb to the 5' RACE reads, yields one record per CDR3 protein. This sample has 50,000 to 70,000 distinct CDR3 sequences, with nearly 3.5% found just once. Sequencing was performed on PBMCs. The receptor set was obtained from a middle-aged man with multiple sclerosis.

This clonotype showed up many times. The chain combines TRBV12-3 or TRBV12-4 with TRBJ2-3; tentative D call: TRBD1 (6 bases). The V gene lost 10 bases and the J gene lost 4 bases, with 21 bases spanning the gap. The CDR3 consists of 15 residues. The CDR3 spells CANRFTGKVADTQYF. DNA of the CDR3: TGTGCCAACAGGTTTACAGGGAAGGTGGCAGATACGCAGTATTTT.

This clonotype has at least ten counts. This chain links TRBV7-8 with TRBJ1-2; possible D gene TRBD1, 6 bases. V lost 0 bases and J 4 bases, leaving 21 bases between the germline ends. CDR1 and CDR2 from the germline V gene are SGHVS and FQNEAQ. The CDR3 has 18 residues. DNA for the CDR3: TGTGCCAGCAGCTTAGCAACAGGGAGTATCGGGATATCCTATGGCTACACCTTC. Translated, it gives CASSLATGSIGISYGYTF.

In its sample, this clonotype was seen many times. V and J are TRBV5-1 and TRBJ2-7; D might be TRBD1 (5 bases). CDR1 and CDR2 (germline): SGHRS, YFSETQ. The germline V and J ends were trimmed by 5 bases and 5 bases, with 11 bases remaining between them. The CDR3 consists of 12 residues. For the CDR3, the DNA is TGCGCCAGCAGTGGGGCTTTCGACGAGCAGTACTTC. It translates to CASSGAFDEQYF.

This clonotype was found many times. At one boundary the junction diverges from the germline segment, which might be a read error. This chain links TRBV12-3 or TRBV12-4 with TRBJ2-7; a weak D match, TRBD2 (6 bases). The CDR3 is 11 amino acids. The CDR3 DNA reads TGTGCCAGCAGTTATAGGCAGCGGGTGGACTTC. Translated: CASSYRQRVDF.

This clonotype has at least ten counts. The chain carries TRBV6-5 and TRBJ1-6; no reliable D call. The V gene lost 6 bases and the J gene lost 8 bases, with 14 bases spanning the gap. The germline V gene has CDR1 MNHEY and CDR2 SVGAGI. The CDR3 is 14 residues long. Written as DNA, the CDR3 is TGTGCCAGCAGCCTTAGCGGGGAGTATTCACCCCTCCACTTT. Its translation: CASSLSGEYSPLHF.

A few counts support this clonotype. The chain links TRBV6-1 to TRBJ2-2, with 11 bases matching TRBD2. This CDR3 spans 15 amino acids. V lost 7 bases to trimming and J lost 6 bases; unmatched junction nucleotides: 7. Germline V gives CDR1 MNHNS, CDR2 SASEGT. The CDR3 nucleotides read TGTGCCAGCAAGTATAGCGGGGGGGCGCCCGGGGAGCTGTTTTTT. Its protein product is CASKYSGGAPGELFF.

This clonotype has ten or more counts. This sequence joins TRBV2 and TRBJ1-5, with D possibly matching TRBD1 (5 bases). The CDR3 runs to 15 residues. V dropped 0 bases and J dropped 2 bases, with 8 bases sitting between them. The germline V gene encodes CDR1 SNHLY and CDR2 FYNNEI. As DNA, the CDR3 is TGTGCCAGCAGTGAAGCGCTGACAGGCAATCAGCCCCAGCATTTT. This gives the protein CASSEALTGNQPQHF.

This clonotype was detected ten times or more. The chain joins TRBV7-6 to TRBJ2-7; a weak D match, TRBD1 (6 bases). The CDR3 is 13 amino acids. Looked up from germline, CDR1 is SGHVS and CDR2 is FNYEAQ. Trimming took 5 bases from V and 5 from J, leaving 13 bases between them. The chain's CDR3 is CASSRTGFHEQYF. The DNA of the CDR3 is TGTGCCAGCAGCAGAACAGGGTTCCACGAGCAGTACTTC.

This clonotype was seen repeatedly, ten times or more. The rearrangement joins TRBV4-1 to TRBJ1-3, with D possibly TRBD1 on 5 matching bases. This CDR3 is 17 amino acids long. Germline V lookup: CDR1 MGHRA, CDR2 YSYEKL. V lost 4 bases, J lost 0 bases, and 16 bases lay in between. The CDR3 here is CASSPGTGPLSGNTIYF. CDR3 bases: TGCGCCAGCAGCCCGGGGACCGGACCACTCTCTGGAAACACCATATATTTT.

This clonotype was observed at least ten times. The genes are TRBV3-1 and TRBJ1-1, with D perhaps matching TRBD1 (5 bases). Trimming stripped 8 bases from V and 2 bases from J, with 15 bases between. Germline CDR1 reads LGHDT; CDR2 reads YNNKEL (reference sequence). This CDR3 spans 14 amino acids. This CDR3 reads CASRIGTANTEAFF. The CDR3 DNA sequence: TGTGCCAGCCGGATCGGGACGGCAAACACTGAAGCTTTCTTT. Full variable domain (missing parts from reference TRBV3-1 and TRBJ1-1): DTAVSQTPKYLVTQMGNDKSIKCEQNLGHDTMYWYKQDSKKFLKIMFSYNNKELIINETVPNRFSPKSPDKAHLNLHINSLELGDSAVYFCASRIGTANTEAFFGQGTRLTVV.

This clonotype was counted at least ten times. The CDR3 DNA reads as TGCGCCAGCAGCTTGAGTCAGGCTTCCTACGAGCAGTACTTC. It codes for CASSLSQASYEQYF. The chain combines TRBV5-1 with TRBJ2-7; no clear D. Looked up from germline, CDR1 is SGHRS and CDR2 is YFSETQ. The CDR3 is made up of 14 amino acids. V was pared by 1 base and J by 1 base, with 9 bases between.

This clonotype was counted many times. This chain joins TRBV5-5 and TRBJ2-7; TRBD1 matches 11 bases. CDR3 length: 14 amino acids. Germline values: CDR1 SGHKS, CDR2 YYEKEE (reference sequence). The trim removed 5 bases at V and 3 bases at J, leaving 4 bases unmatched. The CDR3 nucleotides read TGTGCCAGCAGTTCCGGGACAGGGGGCTACGAGCAGTACTTC. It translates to CASSSGTGGYEQYF. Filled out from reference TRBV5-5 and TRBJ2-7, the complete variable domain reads DAGVTQSPTHLIKTRGQQVTLRCSPISGHKSVSWYQQVLGQGPQFIFQYYEKEERGRGNFPDRFSARQFPNYSSELNVNALLLGDSALYLCASSSGTGGYEQYFGPGTRLTVT.

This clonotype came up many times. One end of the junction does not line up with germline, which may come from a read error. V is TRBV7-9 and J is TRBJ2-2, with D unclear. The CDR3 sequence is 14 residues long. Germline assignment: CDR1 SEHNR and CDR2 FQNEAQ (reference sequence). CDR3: CASSLAGNTGELFF. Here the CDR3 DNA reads TGCGCCAGCAGCTTGGCAGGGAACACCGGGGAGCTGTTTTTT.

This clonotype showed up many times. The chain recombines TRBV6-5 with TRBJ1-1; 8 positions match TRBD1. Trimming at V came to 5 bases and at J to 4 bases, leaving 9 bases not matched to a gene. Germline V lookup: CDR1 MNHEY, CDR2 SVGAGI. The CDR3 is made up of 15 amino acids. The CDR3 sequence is CASSRSRGLGTEAFF. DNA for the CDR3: TGTGCCAGCAGTAGATCCAGGGGGCTGGGCACTGAAGCTTTCTTT.

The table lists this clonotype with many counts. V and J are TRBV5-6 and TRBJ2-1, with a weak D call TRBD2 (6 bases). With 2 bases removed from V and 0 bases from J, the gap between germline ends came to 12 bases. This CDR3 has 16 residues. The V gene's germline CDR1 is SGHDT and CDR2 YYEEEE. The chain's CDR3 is CASSLGATSSYNEQFF. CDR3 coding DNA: TGTGCCAGCAGCTTAGGAGCGACTAGCTCCTACAATGAGCAGTTCTTC.

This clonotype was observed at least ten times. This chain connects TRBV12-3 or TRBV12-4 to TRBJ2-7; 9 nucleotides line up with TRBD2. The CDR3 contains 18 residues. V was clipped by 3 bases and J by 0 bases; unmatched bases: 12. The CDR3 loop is CASSFRASGVLSSYEQYF. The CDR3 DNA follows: TGTGCCAGCAGTTTTCGGGCTAGCGGGGTCCTAAGCTCCTACGAGCAGTACTTC.

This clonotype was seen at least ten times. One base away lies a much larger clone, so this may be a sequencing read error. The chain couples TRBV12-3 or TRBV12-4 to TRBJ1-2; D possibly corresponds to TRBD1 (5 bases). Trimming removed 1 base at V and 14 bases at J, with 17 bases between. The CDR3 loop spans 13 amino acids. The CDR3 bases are TGTGCCAGCAGTTTAGTCCGGGGCCACCAGGAAACCTTC. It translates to CASSLVRGHQETF.

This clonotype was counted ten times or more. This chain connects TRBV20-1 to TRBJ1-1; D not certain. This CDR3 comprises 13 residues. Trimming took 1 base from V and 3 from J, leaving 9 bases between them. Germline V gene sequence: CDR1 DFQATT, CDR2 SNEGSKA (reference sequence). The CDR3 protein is CSARVVHDTEAFF. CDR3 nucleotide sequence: TGCAGTGCTAGAGTTGTACACGACACTGAAGCTTTCTTT.

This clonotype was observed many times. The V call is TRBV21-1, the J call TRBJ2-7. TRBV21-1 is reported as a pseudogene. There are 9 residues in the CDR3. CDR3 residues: CAFKCEQYF. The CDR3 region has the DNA TGTGCCTTTAAGTGCGAGCAGTACTTC.

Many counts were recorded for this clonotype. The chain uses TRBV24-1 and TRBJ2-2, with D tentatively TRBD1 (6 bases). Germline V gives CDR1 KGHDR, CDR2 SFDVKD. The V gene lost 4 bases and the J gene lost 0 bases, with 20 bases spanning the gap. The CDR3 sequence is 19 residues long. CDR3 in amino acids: CATSDLTGRGVANTGELFF. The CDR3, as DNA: TGTGCCACCAGTGACCTCACAGGGCGCGGAGTAGCGAACACCGGGGAGCTGTTTTTT.

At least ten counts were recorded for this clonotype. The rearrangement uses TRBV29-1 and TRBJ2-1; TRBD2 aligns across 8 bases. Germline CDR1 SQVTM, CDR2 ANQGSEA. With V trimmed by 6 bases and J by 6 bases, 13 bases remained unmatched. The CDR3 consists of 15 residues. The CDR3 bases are TGCAGCGTGCAGACCGGGGGGGGGCTGGTCAATGAGCAGTTCTTC. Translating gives CSVQTGGGLVNEQFF.

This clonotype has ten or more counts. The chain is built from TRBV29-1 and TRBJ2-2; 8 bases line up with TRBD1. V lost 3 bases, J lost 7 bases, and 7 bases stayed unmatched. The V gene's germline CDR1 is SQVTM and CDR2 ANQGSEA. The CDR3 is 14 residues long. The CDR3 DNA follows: TGCAGCGTTGATCGTGACAGGGGAGACGGGGAGCTGTTTTTT. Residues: CSVDRDRGDGELFF.

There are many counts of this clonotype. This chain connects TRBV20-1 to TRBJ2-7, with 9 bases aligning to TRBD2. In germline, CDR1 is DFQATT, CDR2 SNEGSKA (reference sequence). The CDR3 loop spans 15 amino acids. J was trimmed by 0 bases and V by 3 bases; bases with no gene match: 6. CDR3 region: CSARDSGGYSYEQYF. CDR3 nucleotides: TGCAGTGCTAGGGACAGCGGGGGGTACTCCTACGAGCAGTACTTC.

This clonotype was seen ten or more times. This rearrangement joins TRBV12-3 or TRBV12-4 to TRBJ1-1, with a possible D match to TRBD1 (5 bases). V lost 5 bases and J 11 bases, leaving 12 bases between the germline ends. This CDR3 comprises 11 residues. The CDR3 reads CASSPLGEAFF. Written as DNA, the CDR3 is TGTGCCAGCAGTCCATTGGGGGAGGCTTTCTTT.

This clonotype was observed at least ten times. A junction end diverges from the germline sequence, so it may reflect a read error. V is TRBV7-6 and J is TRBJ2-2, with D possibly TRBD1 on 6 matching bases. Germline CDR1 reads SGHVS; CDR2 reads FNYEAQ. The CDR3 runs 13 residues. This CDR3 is CASSLGAAGELFF. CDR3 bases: TGCGCCAGCAGCTTGGGGGCCGCCGGGGAGCTGTTTTTT.

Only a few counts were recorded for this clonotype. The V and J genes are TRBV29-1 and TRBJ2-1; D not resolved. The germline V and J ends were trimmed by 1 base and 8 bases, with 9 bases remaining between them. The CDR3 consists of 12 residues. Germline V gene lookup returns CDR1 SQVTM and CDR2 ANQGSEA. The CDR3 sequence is CSVEVGADEQFF. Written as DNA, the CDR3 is TGCAGCGTTGAAGTAGGTGCCGATGAGCAGTTCTTC.

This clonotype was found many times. The DNA for the CDR3 is TGCGCCAGCAGCTTGGCACAGCGGAATGAAAAACTGTTTTTT. It codes for CASSLAQRNEKLFF. This chain links TRBV5-1 with TRBJ1-4; the D is unclear. Germline lookup yields CDR1 SGHRS and CDR2 YFSETQ. The V gene lost 0 bases and the J gene lost 5 bases, with 8 bases spanning the gap. There are 14 residues in the CDR3.